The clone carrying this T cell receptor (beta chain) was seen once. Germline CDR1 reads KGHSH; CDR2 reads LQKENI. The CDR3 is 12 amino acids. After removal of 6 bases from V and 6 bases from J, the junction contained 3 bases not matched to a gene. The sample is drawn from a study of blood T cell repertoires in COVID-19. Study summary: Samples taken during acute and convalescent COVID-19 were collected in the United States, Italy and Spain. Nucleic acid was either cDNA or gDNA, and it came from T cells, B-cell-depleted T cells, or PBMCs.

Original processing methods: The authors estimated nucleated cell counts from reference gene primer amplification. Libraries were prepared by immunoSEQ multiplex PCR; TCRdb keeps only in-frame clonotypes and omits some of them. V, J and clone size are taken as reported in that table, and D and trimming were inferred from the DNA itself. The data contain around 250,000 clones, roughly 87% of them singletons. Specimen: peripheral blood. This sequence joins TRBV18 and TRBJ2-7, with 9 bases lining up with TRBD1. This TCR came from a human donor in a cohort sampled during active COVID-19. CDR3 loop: CASSTGGSEQYF. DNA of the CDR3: TGTGCCAGCTCCACAGGGGGCAGCGAGCAGTACTTC. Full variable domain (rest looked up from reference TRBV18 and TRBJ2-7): NAGVMQNPRHLVRRRGQEARLRCSPMKGHSHVYWYRQLPEEGLKFMVYLQKENIIDESGMPKERFSAEFPKEGPSILRIQQVVRGDSAAYFCASSTGGSEQYFGPGTRLTVT.